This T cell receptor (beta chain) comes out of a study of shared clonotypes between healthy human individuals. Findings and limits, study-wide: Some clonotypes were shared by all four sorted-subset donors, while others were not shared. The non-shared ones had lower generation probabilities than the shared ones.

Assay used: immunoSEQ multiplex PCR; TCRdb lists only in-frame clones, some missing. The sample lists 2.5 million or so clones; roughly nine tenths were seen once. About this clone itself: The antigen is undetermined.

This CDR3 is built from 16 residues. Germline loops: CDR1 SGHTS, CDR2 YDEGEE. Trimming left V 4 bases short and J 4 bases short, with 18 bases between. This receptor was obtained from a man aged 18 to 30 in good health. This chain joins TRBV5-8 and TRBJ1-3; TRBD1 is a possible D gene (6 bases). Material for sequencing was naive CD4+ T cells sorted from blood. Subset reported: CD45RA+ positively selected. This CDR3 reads CASSQGPVQGGNTIYF. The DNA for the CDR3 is TGTGCCAGCAGCCAGGGCCCGGTGCAGGGGGGAAACACCATATATTTT.